The T cell receptor (beta chain) under discussion was sequenced for a study of CD8+CD57+ T cells in acquired aplastic anemia. As for the study in general: DNA per sorted CD4+ or CD8+ sample ranged 0.2 to 27.4 ug, averaging 3.2 ug. Study findings and constraints: Patients did not significantly differ from controls in CD8+ Simpson's diversity.

An expansion of CD8+CD57+ cells by flow cytometry had been shown in patients chosen for sequencing. There were no patients without severe acquired aplastic anemia. There was no therapy given to any patient before the blood sampling took place. Germline V gene data show CDR1 as KGHDR and CDR2 as SFDVKD. V was cut by 3 bases and J by 3 bases, with 14 bases left in between. CDR3 length equals 16 residues. Template material for TCR beta VDJ and CDR3 profiling consisted of genomic DNA. Using its own MiXCR run on the reads, TCRdb lists one record per CDR3 protein. The sample contains about 160,000 distinct CDR3 sequences, roughly half of which appear only once. With respect to this clonotype: Its matching antigen is unknown.

The sample consisted of sorted CD4+, CD8+, or CD8+CD57+ T cells (not recorded which) from PBMCs. The genes are TRBV24-1 and TRBJ2-1; TRBD2 is a possible D gene (5 bases). This clonotype was obtained from a human donor with aplastic anemia. The CDR3 reads CATSDPDSSDYNEQFF. Written as DNA, the CDR3 is TGTGCCACCAGTGATCCGGACTCCTCGGACTACAATGAGCAGTTCTTC.